The 26 T cell receptor beta chains presented below share a single source sample, sequenced in a study of T cells in Graves' hyperthyroidism and ophthalmopathy. Using RNA transcripts as the source, TCR beta CDR3 regions were amplified. An initial round of RT-PCR targeting the TCR CDR3 relied on the HTBI primer set. TCRdb re-called the multiplex PCR reads through MiXCR, storing one row per CDR3 protein. Found here are 650,000 to 750,000 distinct CDR3 sequences, around 15% of them singletons; the top ten hold 10% to 13%. Sequencing input: blood. The receptor set was obtained from a woman between 18 and 29 years old with Graves' hyperthyroidism.

This clonotype was recorded at least ten times. This chain links TRBV24-1 with TRBJ2-1, with 11 bases that match TRBD2. This CDR3 region has 16 residues. The germline gives CDR1 KGHDR, CDR2 SFDVKD. V was clipped by 1 base and J by 10 bases; unmatched bases: 8. This CDR3 is CATSDFGASGRREQFF. CDR3 nucleotide sequence: TGTGCCACCAGTGATTTCGGGGCTAGCGGGAGGAGAGAGCAGTTCTTC.

This clonotype came up many times. The chain combines TRBV6-1 with TRBJ1-4; 7 bases agree with TRBD1. J gave up 7 bases and V 5 bases, and 4 bases lay outside the gene matches. The CDR3 contains 13 residues. CDR1 and CDR2 from the germline V gene are MNHNS and SASEGT. This CDR3 is CASSRQGGEKLFF. CDR3 DNA sequence: TGTGCCAGCAGTAGACAGGGAGGTGAAAAACTGTTTTTT.

The chain uses TRBV19 and TRBJ1-6, with D possibly being TRBD1 (5 bases). The CDR3 has 17 amino acids. CDR1 and CDR2 (germline): LNHDA, SQIVND (reference sequence). V shed 9 bases and J shed 5 bases, with 23 bases lying between them. The DNA of the CDR3 is TGTGCCAGCAGTTACCGCCCGACAGCTGGAAATAATTCACCCCTCCACTTT. This gives the protein CASSYRPTAGNNSPLHF.

The chain couples TRBV10-1 to TRBJ2-7, with 7 positions matching TRBD1. In germline, CDR1 is WNHNN, CDR2 SYGVQD (reference sequence). The V and J ends lost 3 bases and 5 bases, in that order; junction bases with no gene match: 10. This CDR3 has 15 amino acids. This chain's CDR3 is CASSDRRQGAHEQYF. The CDR3 DNA is TGCGCCAGCAGTGACCGTCGACAGGGAGCCCACGAGCAGTACTTC.

There are many counts of this clonotype. The V and J genes are TRBV28 and TRBJ2-4, with a possible D match to TRBD1 (5 bases). Looked up from germline, CDR1 is MDHEN and CDR2 is SYDVKM. This CDR3 has 15 amino acids. Trimming cost V 5 bases and J 0 bases, with 11 bases left between them. This CDR3 is CASSPRGVAKNIQYF. The CDR3, as DNA: TGTGCCAGCAGTCCAAGGGGCGTAGCCAAAAACATTCAGTACTTC.

This clonotype was counted ten times or more. The chain employs TRBV7-9 and TRBJ2-5, with 7 bases that match TRBD2. The V and J ends lost 2 bases and 4 bases, in that order; junction bases with no gene match: 7. Germline-derived CDR1 and CDR2 are SEHNR and FQNEAQ (reference sequence). The CDR3 totals 15 residues. In DNA form, the CDR3 reads TGTGCCAGCAGCTTATTTGCGGGGGTTGGAGAGACCCAGTACTTC. It is translated as CASSLFAGVGETQYF.

This clonotype has only a few counts. The gene calls are TRBV11-2 and TRBJ2-7; D remains ambiguous. The V gene's germline CDR1 is SGHAT and CDR2 FQNNGV. This CDR3 region has 17 residues. V was cut by 5 bases and J by 5 bases, with 25 bases left in between. Here the CDR3 reads CASSPVPMESLSNEQYF. In DNA, the CDR3 is TGTGCCAGCAGCCCAGTGCCGATGGAGAGCTTGAGCAACGAGCAGTACTTC.

The sample holds many counts of this clonotype. V gene TRBV29-1 combines with J gene TRBJ1-4; 8 bases line up with TRBD1. J was trimmed by 8 bases and V by 0 bases; bases with no gene match: 8. Germline lookup yields CDR1 SQVTM and CDR2 ANQGSEA. The CDR3 has 15 amino acids. The CDR3 loop is CSVEESQGGTEKLFF. In DNA form, the CDR3 reads TGCAGCGTTGAAGAATCACAGGGGGGGACGGAAAAACTGTTTTTT.

The genes are TRBV19 and TRBJ1-2; the match to TRBD1 covers 8 bases. The trim removed 9 bases at V and 4 bases at J, leaving 16 bases unmatched. This CDR3 has 16 residues. Germline assignment: CDR1 LNHDA and CDR2 SQIVND (reference sequence). CDR3 protein: CASGRAGGRPGYGYTF. The CDR3 DNA sequence: TGTGCCAGCGGAAGGGCAGGGGGCCGCCCGGGCTATGGCTACACCTTC.

This clonotype was seen at least ten times. The J gene is TRBJ1-5, the V gene TRBV11-2; D remains ambiguous. V was trimmed by 0 bases and J by 8 bases, leaving 11 bases between them. CDR3 length equals 14 residues. The germline gives CDR1 SGHAT, CDR2 FQNNGV. The CDR3 sequence: CASSLDLGREPQHF. In DNA, the CDR3 is TGTGCCAGCAGCTTAGATCTGGGAAGGGAGCCCCAGCATTTT.

This clonotype has more than one count but fewer than ten. The gene calls are TRBV4-1 and TRBJ1-3; a possible D gene is TRBD1 (6 bases). The germline V gene encodes CDR1 MGHRA and CDR2 YSYEKL. V lost 4 bases and J 3 bases, leaving 16 bases between the germline ends. This CDR3 has 16 amino acids. CDR3 region: CASSPNRDVDGNTIYF. CDR3 bases: TGCGCCAGCAGCCCAAACAGGGACGTCGATGGAAACACCATATATTTT.

This clonotype was picked up many times. The chain employs TRBV11-2 and TRBJ2-1; 9 positions match TRBD2. The CDR3 spans 16 residues. Germline values: CDR1 SGHAT, CDR2 FQNNGV. V was pared by 2 bases and J by 2 bases, with 4 bases of the junction left unmatched. The CDR3 protein is CASSLIRTSAYNEQFF. In nucleotides, the CDR3 is TGTGCCAGCAGCTTAATAAGGACTAGCGCCTACAATGAGCAGTTCTTC. Full variable domain (remainder filled in from reference TRBV11-2 and TRBJ2-1): EAGVAQSPRYKIIEKRQSVAFWCNPISGHATLYWYQQILGQGPKLLIQFQNNGVVDDSQLPKDRFSAERLKGVDSTLKIQPAKLEDSAVYLCASSLIRTSAYNEQFFGPGTRLTVL.

This clonotype was detected a few times. The chain employs TRBV28 and TRBJ1-4, with TRBD1 identical over 8 bases. Per germline, CDR1 MDHEN and CDR2 SYDVKM. Trimming removed 5 bases from V and 6 bases from J; junction bases left unmatched: 11. This CDR3 has 16 residues. The CDR3 region is CASSRGPGGGDEKLFF. DNA for the CDR3: TGTGCCAGCAGTCGGGGGCCAGGGGGCGGCGATGAAAAACTGTTTTTT.

This rearrangement joins TRBV10-3 to TRBJ1-6; D ambiguous. Germline V gives CDR1 ENHRY, CDR2 SYGVKD. The CDR3 contains 12 residues. The V end lost 0 bases, the J end lost 10 bases, and 4 bases lay between the germline ends. The CDR3 sequence: CAISESESPLHF. CDR3 nucleotides: TGTGCCATCAGTGAGTCAGAATCACCCCTCCACTTT.

This clonotype appeared many times. The J gene is TRBJ2-7, the V gene TRBV7-8, with D unresolved. The V end was cut by 0 bases, the J end by 4 bases, with 10 bases between. The CDR3 sequence is 14 residues long. Germline values: CDR1 SGHVS, CDR2 FQNEAQ. The CDR3: CASSLAEGLYEQYF. Here the CDR3 DNA reads TGTGCCAGCAGCTTAGCGGAAGGATTGTACGAGCAGTACTTC.

The table lists this clonotype with many counts. The chain links TRBV27 to TRBJ2-5, with 8 bases identical to TRBD1. The CDR3 length is 15 residues. The germline gives CDR1 MNHEY, CDR2 SMNVEV (reference sequence). J gave up 5 bases and V 5 bases, and 10 bases lay outside the gene matches. CDR3 DNA sequence: TGTGCCAGCAGTCTCCTCGGGACAGGTCGGGAGACCCAGTACTTC. Translating gives CASSLLGTGRETQYF.

At least ten counts were recorded for this clonotype. This chain joins TRBV7-2 and TRBJ1-1; no reliable D call. Germline CDR1 reads SGHTA; CDR2 reads FQGNSA. The CDR3 contains 14 residues. Trimming removed 3 bases at V and 1 base at J, with 9 bases between. CDR3 loop: CASSFYTENTEAFF. CDR3 bases: TGTGCCAGCAGCTTCTACACAGAGAACACTGAAGCTTTCTTT.

V and J are TRBV5-8 and TRBJ1-5; D not certain. Trimming pared 0 bases from V and 10 bases from J, leaving 11 bases between. CDR3 length equals 13 residues. Germline V CDR1 and CDR2: SGHTS, YDEGEE. The CDR3 protein is CASSLEAHAPQHF. CDR3 sequence (DNA): TGTGCCAGCAGCTTGGAGGCTCATGCACCCCAGCATTTT.

Ten or more counts support this clonotype. The chain uses TRBV2 and TRBJ2-1; D might be TRBD2 (5 bases). This CDR3 region has 13 residues. Germline V gene data show CDR1 as SNHLY and CDR2 as FYNNEI. V was clipped by 8 bases and J by 10 bases, with 18 bases between them. The DNA for the CDR3 is TGTGCCAGCGCTAACGACTACGTTAGGGAGCAGTTCTTC. Amino acids: CASANDYVREQFF.

The table lists this clonotype with a few counts. The chain employs TRBV13 and TRBJ2-7, with D possibly matching TRBD1 (5 bases). The CDR3 runs to 14 residues. Looked up from germline, CDR1 is PRHDT and CDR2 is FYEKMQ (reference sequence). V lost 5 bases and J lost 2, with 13 bases in between. The CDR3 region is CASSQGARTYEQYF. DNA for the CDR3: TGTGCCAGCAGCCAAGGGGCGCGGACCTACGAGCAGTACTTC.

This chain joins TRBV12-3 or TRBV12-4 and TRBJ2-7, with TRBD1 identical over 7 bases. The CDR3 sequence is 15 residues long. J gave up 3 bases and V 5 bases, and 10 bases lay outside the gene matches. DNA for the CDR3: TGTGCCAGCAGTCTGGCCGGGACAGTCCTCTACGAGCAGTACTTC. Encoded protein: CASSLAGTVLYEQYF.

In its sample, this clonotype was seen a few times. V is TRBV4-3 and J is TRBJ2-7; TRBD1 matches 9 bases. This CDR3 is 15 amino acids long. Trimming at V came to 1 base and at J to 5 bases, leaving 6 bases not matched to a gene. Germline loops: CDR1 LGHNA, CDR2 YSLEER. The DNA of the CDR3 is TGCGCCAGCAGCCAAGCACAGGGGGCTTATAACGAGCAGTACTTC. This translates into CASSQAQGAYNEQYF.

This clonotype was recorded many times. This chain connects TRBV20-1 to TRBJ2-7; D could derive from TRBD1 or TRBD2 (5 bases each). The CDR3 spans 12 residues. CDR1 and CDR2 (germline): DFQATT, SNEGSKA (reference sequence). V was cut by 8 bases and J by 2 bases, with 13 bases left in between. CDR3 DNA: TGCAGTACCAGGGACCGCACCTACGAGCAGTACTTC. Translating gives CSTRDRTYEQYF.

This clonotype was detected ten times or more. The V and J genes are TRBV4-1 and TRBJ2-5, with D perhaps given as TRBD1 or TRBD2 (5 bases each). CDR1 is MGHRA, CDR2 YSYEKL, per germline. V lost 6 bases and J lost 5, with 16 bases in between. The CDR3 loop spans 14 amino acids. CDR3 DNA sequence: TGCGCCAGCAGGAGGGCCCGAGGGGTGGAGACCCAGTACTTC. It codes for CASRRARGVETQYF.

This clonotype was seen ten or more times. This chain uses TRBV28 with TRBJ2-3; 8 nucleotides line up with TRBD2. Germline lookup yields CDR1 MDHEN and CDR2 SYDVKM. The V gene end was trimmed by 7 bases and the J gene end by 2 bases; junction bases not matched to a gene: 5. The CDR3 is made up of 14 amino acids. CDR3 amino acids: CASNQRGNTDTQYF. The CDR3 DNA reads TGTGCCAGCAATCAGCGGGGGAACACAGATACGCAGTATTTT.

The CDR3 spells CASREGGMNTEAFF. In DNA form, the CDR3 reads TGTGCCAGCAGGGAGGGCGGTATGAACACTGAAGCTTTCTTT. The chain employs TRBV13 and TRBJ1-1, with D hard to call. CDR1 is PRHDT and CDR2 is FYEKMQ in the germline V gene (reference sequence). V gave up 6 bases and J gave up 0 bases, with 11 bases separating them. The length of the CDR3 is 14 residues.